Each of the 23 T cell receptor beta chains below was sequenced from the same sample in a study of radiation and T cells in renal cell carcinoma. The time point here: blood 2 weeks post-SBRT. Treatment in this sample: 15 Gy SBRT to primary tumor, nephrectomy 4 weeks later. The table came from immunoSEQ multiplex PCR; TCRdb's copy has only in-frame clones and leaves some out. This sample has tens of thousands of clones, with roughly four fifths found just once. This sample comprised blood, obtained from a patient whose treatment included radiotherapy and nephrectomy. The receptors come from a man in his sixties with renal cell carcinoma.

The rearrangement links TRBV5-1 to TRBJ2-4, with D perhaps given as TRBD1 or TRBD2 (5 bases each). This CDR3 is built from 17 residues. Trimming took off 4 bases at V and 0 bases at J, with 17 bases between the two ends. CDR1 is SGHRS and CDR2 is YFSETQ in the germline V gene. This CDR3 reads CASSLDSWGIAKNIQYF. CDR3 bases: TGCGCCAGCAGCCTTGACAGTTGGGGGATAGCCAAAAACATTCAGTACTTC. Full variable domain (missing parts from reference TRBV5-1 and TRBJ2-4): KAGVTQTPRYLIKTRGQQVTLSCSPISGHRSVSWYQQTPGQGLQFLFEYFSETQRNKGNFPGRFSGRQFSNSRSEMNVSTLELGDSALYLCASSLDSWGIAKNIQYFGAGTRLSVL.

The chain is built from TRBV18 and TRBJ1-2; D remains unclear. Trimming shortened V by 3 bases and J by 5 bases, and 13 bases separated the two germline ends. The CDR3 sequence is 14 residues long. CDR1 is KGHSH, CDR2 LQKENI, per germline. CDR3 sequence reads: CASSPGKPPYGYTF. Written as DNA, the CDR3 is TGTGCCAGCTCACCTGGGAAACCCCCGTATGGCTACACCTTC.

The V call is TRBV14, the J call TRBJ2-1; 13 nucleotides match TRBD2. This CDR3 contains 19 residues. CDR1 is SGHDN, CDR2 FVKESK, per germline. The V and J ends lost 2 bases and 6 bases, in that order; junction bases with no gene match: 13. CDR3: CASSQRTWTSGSPSNEQFF. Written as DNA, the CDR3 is TGTGCCAGCAGCCAACGGACATGGACTAGCGGGAGCCCATCCAATGAGCAGTTCTTC.

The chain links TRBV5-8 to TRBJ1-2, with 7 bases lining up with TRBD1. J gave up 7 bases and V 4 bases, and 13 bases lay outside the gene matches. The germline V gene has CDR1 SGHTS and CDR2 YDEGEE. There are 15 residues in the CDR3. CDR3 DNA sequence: TGTGCCAGCAGCGGCCCGGACAGGTGGGGGTCTGGCTACACCTTC. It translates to CASSGPDRWGSGYTF.

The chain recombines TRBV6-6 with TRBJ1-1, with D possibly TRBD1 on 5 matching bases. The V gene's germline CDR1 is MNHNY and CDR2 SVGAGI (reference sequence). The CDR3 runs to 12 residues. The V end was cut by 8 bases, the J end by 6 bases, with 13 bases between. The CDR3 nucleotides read TGTGCCAGCTCTTTAGGGGTGGCTGAAGCTTTCTTT. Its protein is CASSLGVAEAFF.

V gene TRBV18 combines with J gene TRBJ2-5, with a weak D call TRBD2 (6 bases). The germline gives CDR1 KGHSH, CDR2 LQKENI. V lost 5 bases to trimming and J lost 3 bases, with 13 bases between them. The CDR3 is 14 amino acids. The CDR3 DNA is TGTGCCAGCTCAGGAGGGTGGCGGGAAGAGACCCAGTACTTC. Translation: CASSGGWREETQYF.

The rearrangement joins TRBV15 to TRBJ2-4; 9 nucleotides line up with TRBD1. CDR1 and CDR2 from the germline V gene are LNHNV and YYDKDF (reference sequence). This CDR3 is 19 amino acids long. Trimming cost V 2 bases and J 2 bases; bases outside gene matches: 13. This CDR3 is CATSRTGGLWPWSKNIQYF. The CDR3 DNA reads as TGTGCCACCAGCAGAACAGGGGGCTTGTGGCCTTGGTCCAAAAACATTCAGTACTTC.

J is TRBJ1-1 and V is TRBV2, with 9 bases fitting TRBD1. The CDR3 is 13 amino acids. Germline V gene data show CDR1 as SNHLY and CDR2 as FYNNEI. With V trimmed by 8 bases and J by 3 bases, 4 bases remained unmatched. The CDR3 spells CASYRGPDTEAFF. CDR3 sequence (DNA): TGTGCCAGCTACAGGGGGCCAGACACTGAAGCTTTCTTT.

The CDR3 loop reads CASSDPRGGYTF. The DNA of the CDR3 is TGTGCCAGCAGCGACCCCAGGGGTGGCTACACCTTC. This chain uses TRBV7-9 with TRBJ1-2; D is perhaps TRBD1 (6 bases). Germline V gene data show CDR1 as SEHNR and CDR2 as FQNEAQ (reference sequence). CDR3 size: 12 residues. Trimming pared 5 bases from V and 7 bases from J, leaving 11 bases between.

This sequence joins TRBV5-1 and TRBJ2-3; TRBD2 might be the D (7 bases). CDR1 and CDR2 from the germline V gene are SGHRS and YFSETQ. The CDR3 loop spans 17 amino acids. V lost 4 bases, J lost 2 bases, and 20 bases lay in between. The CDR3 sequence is CASSPGPPAGHTDTQYF. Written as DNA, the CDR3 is TGCGCCAGCAGCCCCGGGCCTCCAGCGGGACACACAGATACGCAGTATTTT.

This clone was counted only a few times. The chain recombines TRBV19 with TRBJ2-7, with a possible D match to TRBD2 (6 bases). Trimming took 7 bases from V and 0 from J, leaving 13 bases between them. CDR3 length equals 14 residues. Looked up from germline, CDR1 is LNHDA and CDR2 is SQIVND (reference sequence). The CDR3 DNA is TGTGCCAGTACCCCTGGGGGGAGCTCCTACGAGCAGTACTTC. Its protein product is CASTPGGSSYEQYF.

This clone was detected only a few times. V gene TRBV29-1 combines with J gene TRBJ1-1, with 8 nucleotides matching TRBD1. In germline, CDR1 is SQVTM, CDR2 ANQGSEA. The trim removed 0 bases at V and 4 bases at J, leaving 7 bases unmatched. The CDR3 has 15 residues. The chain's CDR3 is CSVEDPRQGRTEAFF. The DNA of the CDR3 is TGCAGCGTTGAAGACCCTCGACAGGGGCGCACTGAAGCTTTCTTT.

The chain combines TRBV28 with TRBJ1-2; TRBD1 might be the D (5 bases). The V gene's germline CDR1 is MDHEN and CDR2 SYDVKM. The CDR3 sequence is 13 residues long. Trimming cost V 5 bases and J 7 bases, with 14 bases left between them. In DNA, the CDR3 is TGTGCCAGCAGTCCTCCTACAGGTCCTGGCTACACCTTC. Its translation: CASSPPTGPGYTF.

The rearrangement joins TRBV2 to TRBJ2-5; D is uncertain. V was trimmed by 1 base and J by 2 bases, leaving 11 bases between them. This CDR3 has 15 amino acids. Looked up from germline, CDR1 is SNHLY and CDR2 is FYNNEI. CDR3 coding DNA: TGTGCCAGCAGTGAAGGGTCAGGTGCACAAGAGACCCAGTACTTC. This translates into CASSEGSGAQETQYF. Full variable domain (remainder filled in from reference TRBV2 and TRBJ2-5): EPEVTQTPSHQVTQMGQEVILRCVPISNHLYFYWYRQILGQKVEFLVSFYNNEISEKSEIFDDQFSVERPDGSNFTLKIRSTKLEDSAMYFCASSEGSGAQETQYFGPGTRLLVL.

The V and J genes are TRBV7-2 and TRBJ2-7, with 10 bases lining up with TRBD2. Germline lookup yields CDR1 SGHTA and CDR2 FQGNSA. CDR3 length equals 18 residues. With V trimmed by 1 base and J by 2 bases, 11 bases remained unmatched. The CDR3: CASSLGASGGTTPYEQYF. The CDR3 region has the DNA TGTGCCAGCAGCTTAGGGGCTAGCGGGGGTACCACCCCCTACGAGCAGTACTTC.

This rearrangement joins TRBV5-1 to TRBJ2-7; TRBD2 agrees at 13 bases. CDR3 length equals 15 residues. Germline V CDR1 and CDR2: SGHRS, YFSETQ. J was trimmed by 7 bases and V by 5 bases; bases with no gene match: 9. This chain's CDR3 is CASSPGTSGTGEQYV. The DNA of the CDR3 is TGCGCCAGCAGTCCGGGGACTAGCGGGACGGGGGAGCAGTACGTC.

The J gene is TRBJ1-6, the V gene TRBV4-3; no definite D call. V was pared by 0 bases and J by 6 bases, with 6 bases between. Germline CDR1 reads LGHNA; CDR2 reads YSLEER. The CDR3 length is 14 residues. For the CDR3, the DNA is TGCGCCAGCAGCCAAGAAGGCCTTAATTCACCCCTCCACTTT. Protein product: CASSQEGLNSPLHF.

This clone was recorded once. The CDR3 DNA reads TGTGCCAGCAGCTTATATAGCGGGCCCGAATACGAGCAGTACGTC. Its translation: CASSLYSGPEYEQYV. The chain carries TRBV11-2 and TRBJ2-7, with TRBD2 identical over 7 bases. Germline CDR1 is SGHAT and CDR2 is FQNNGV. V lost 2 bases and J lost 4; bases outside the gene matches: 8. This CDR3 has 15 residues.

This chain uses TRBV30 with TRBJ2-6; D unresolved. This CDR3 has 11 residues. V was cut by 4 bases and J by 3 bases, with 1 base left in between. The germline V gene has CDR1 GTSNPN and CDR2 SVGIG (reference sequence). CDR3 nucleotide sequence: TGTGCCTGGATTGGGGCCAACGTCCTGACTTTC. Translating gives CAWIGANVLTF.

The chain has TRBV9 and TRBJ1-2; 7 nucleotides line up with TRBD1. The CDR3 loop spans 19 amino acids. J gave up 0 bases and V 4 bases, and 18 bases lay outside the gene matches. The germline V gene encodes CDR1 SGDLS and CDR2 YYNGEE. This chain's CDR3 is CASSPPGGDSTKANYGYTF. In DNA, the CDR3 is TGTGCCAGCAGCCCCCCCGGAGGGGACAGCACAAAAGCTAACTATGGCTACACCTTC.

The DNA for the CDR3 is TGTGCCAGCAGCGTAGGAAGCGGTTACCAAGAGACCCAGTACTTC. Encoded protein: CASSVGSGYQETQYF. This chain joins TRBV9 and TRBJ2-5; D might be TRBD2 (5 bases). V was clipped by 0 bases and J by 0 bases, with 9 bases between them. The CDR3 totals 15 residues. The germline V gene encodes CDR1 SGDLS and CDR2 YYNGEE. The variable domain in full, with the rest retrieved from reference TRBV9 and TRBJ2-5, is DSGVTQTPKHLITATGQRVTLRCSPRSGDLSVYWYQQSLDQGLQFLIQYYNGEERAKGNILERFSAQQFPDLHSELNLSSLELGDSALYFCASSVGSGYQETQYFGPGTRLLVL.

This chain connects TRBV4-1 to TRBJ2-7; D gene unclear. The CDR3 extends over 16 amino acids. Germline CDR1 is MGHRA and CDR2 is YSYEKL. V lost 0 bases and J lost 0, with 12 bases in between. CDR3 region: CASSQDRQASSYEQYF. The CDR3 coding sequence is TGCGCCAGCAGCCAAGATCGGCAGGCGAGCTCCTACGAGCAGTACTTC.

The CDR3 protein is CATSRDRGSDTQYF. The CDR3 region has the DNA TGTGCCACCAGCAGAGACAGGGGATCAGATACGCAGTATTTT. The rearrangement uses TRBV15 and TRBJ2-3; maybe TRBD1 (6 bases). This CDR3 region has 14 residues. V gave up 0 bases and J gave up 4 bases, with 8 bases separating them. The germline V gene encodes CDR1 LNHNV and CDR2 YYDKDF (reference sequence).